This T cell receptor (beta chain) was sequenced in a study of blood T cell repertoires in COVID-19. At the level of the study: The origin of the acute and convalescent COVID-19 samples was the United States, Italy and Spain. From T cells, B-cell-depleted T cells, or PBMCs came the material, which was cDNA or gDNA.

Per the authors' pipeline: Using reference gene primer amplification, nucleated cell counts were estimated. Data came from immunoSEQ multiplex PCR; TCRdb stores just in-frame clones and leaves some out. Clone size and V and J calls were adopted from that table, with D and trimming inferred from the DNA. The repertoire consists of roughly 190,000 clones, with about four fifths occurring once and the leading ten covering around 8%. Patients in Seattle were enrolled during active infection, then followed longitudinally. This CDR3 contains 12 residues. Germline V lookup: CDR1 MNHNY, CDR2 SVGAGI (reference sequence). Trimming removed 7 bases at V and 15 bases at J, with 19 bases between.

This clonotype was obtained from a woman aged 55-70 years with COVID-19, enrolled during active disease. Sequences were obtained from peripheral blood. The chain uses TRBV6-6 and TRBJ2-1; tentatively, D is TRBD2 (6 bases). The CDR3 is CASTQPSGGAFF. CDR3 sequence (DNA): TGTGCCAGCACCCAGCCCAGCGGAGGGGCGTTCTTC.